This T cell receptor (beta chain) appears in the sequencing data of a study of beta chain features in type 1 diabetes (dated by TCRdb to 2016 to 2018). Concerning the study at large: Mean age, gender distribution, total cell number and subset yield were not different between patients and healthy donors. Across all samples, approximately 100 million sorted cells were examined, and cell number per subset correlated strongly with RNA yield. The study compared the TCRB repertoires of sorted circulating CD4+ T cell subsets in recently diagnosed type 1 diabetes patients with those in matched healthy donors. Naive and central memory subsets were obtained from all 30 or so donors, but regulatory and stem cell-like memory subsets were isolated from only 8 patients and 8 healthy donors. Overall study outcomes, separate from this receptor: Because cDNA was sequenced instead of genomic DNA, activated cells with high expression could be over-represented, although the groups did not differ in activation or CD3 levels. PCR may preferentially amplify shorter templates, but because patient and control samples were amplified and corrected together, any resulting skew would affect both groups equally. Type 1 diabetes patients showed a moderate but significant shortening of TCRB CDR3 length in all four CD4+ subsets. Naive, central memory and regulatory TCRB repertoires appeared more similar among patients than among healthy donors. Fewer insertions and more nucleotide deletions at VDJ recombination sites were observed in patients with type 1 diabetes, implying thymic rearrangement abnormalities. Because small numbers of individuals were included in the HLA sub-analyses, any influence of HLA type on TCRB rearrangement was left unresolved.

The entire amount of isolated RNA was reverse transcribed using the High Capacity cDNA Reverse Transcription Kit, so the sequenced TCRB transcripts were expressed ones. Deep immunoSEQ sequencing was applied to naive, central memory and regulatory T cell samples, giving an average of around 3.4 million total reads per sample. Sorted cells were lysed in RLT buffer and RNA was extracted with DNase-treated RNeasy Micro or Mini kits, depending on cell number. To prevent cross-contamination, each cell subset was processed individually, whereas patient and healthy donor samples were processed jointly. TCRB sequences were amplified from cDNA with the immunoSEQ multiplex PCR, producing 87-bp fragments spanning the CDR3 region. Amplicons were sequenced on the Illumina HiSeq platform. Per the source publication's procedure: Synthetic template baselines were used to correct PCR bias computationally, reads within Hamming distance 2 were collapsed, and singletons that could not be merged were discarded. Reads were aligned to IMGT to assign V, D and J genes, CDR3 length, and insertions or deletions at six rearrangement sites. Within each subset, clonotype counts were normalized to the number of sorted cells before true diversity and Gini coefficients were calculated with the tcR R package. Repertoire sharing was quantified using the overlap coefficient calculated on TCRB nucleotide sequences. As a proxy for the pre-selection repertoire, out-of-frame TCRB sequences from naive cells were analyzed. TCRdb took over this immuneACCESS table, retaining in-frame rearrangements with V and J assigned. Such tables are incomplete; in checked studies, under half of the missing clones stem from an unresolved V gene, and the remainder is unexplained. V and J calls and clone size come straight from that table; D and trimming were deduced from the DNA. In this sample the table shows about 620,000 clones, around 15% of which occur a single time. The ten largest clones take up 0.07% to 0.095% of the sample.

A single peripheral blood draw of around 100 mL on average was collected from each donor into heparinised tubes. A BD FACSAria II and a panel including CD45RO, CCR7, CD25, CD127, CD95 and CD27 were used to sort naive, central memory, regulatory and stem cell-like memory CD4+ T cells. Every sorted population had a purity above 95%. Right away, PBMCs were isolated by Lymphoprep density gradient centrifugation and were stained directly, with no culture step. So that batch effects would be minimized, each experiment stained and sorted samples in pairs, pairing one healthy donor with one patient. At the junction V is shortened by 6 bases and J by 6 bases, with 8 bases in between. Spanning cysteine to phenylalanine, the CDR3 consists of 12 amino acids. Only the CDR3 portion is preserved as DNA: 36 bases, with reading frame beginning at the first base. CDR1 and CDR2 are drawn from the germline V gene (reference sequence): LNHDA, SQIVND.

On this clone: There is no known antigen for this receptor. Base qualities are not provided; no much larger clone lies one nucleotide away.

Recombination linked TRBV19 to TRBJ2-2; the D gene is unclear. This receptor was identified in a man younger than 35 in good health. Sequenced input: naive CD4+ T cells from blood. The cell subset or site label, as the study defines it: true naive CD4+ T cells. The nucleotide sequence reads TGTGCCAGTAGCCCTGTTGCCGGGGAGCTGTTTTTT. The resulting protein is CASSPVAGELFF.